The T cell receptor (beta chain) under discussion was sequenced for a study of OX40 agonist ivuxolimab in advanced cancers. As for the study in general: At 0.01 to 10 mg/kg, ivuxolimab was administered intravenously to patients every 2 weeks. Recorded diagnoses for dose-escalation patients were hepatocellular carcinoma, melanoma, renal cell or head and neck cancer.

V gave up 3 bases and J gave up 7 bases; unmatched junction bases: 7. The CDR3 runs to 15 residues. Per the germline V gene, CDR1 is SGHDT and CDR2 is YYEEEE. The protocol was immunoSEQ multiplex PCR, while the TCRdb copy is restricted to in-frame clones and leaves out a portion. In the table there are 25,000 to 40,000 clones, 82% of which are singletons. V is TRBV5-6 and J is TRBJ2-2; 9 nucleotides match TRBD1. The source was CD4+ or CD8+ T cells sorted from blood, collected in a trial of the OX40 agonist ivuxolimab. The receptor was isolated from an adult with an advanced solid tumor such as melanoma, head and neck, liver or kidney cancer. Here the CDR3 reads CASSYGTGRSGELFF. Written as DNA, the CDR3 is TGTGCCAGCAGCTACGGGACAGGGAGGAGCGGGGAGCTGTTTTTT.